The T cell receptor (beta chain) under discussion was sequenced for a study of blood T cell repertoires in COVID-19. In the original processing: Amplified reference gene primers provided the basis for estimating nucleated cell counts. Clones were read by immunoSEQ multiplex PCR, and TCRdb kept only the in-frame ones, dropping some. That table gives V, J and clone size, and the DNA gave D and trimming. Counted here are fewer than 350,000 clones, around 90% occurring once; the ten biggest clones make up around 4.8%. The germline CDR1 and CDR2 sequences are KGHSH and LQKENI. Trimming cost V 2 bases and J 4 bases; bases outside gene matches: 6. This CDR3 region has 15 residues.

This receptor was taken from a man in his 60s who had recovered from COVID-19. Material: PBMCs or T cells enriched from blood (not recorded which). J is TRBJ1-1 and V is TRBV18, with 8 bases identical to TRBD1. The CDR3, as DNA: TGTGCCAGCTCACCAAGGCAGGGGGCCAGCACTGAAGCTTTCTTT. This sequence encodes CASSPRQGASTEAFF.